This is a list of T cell receptor beta chains from one sample in a study of control samples from healthy donors and cancer patients. The assay was immunoSEQ multiplex PCR, and TCRdb's table has in-frame clones only and misses some. The sample carries 150,000 or so clones, 90% to 95% recorded once. The sample comprised blood. These receptors all come from a middle-aged man in good health. The CDR3 runs from the conserved cysteine through the conserved F or W. D genes are given only for firm matches. Clone sizes are given selectively: once, few, many, or a class where the clone is expanded.

>TRBD1|.|TRBV19|TRBJ1-2
TGTGCCAGTAGTAGACGGGACAGCACCTATGGCTACACCTTC
CASSRRDSTYGYTF
>.|.|TRBV25-1|TRBJ2-5
TGTGCCAGCAGTGGAGGCAGGGCCATCGTGCTTTACTTC
CASSGGRAIVLYF
>TRBD1|.|TRBV24-1|TRBJ2-1
TGTGCCACCTCCGGGACAGGGGTCTACAATGAGCAGTTCTTC
CATSGTGVYNEQFF
>TRBD1|.|TRBV6-2/TRBV6-3|TRBJ2-4
TGTGCCAGCAGTTACGTAGGCAGGGGGTCCATTCAGTACTTC
CASSYVGRGSIQYF
>.|.|TRBV6-5|TRBJ2-1
TGTGCCAGCAGCCGTTCATCATACGAGCAGTTCTTC
CASSRSSYEQFF
>TRBD1|.|TRBV6-2/TRBV6-3|TRBJ1-5
TGTGCCAGCAGTCTTCGGACAGGTGAATATAGCAATCAGCCCCAGCATTTT
CASSLRTGEYSNQPQHF
>.|.|TRBV7-2|TRBJ2-7
TGTGCCAGCAGCTCCAGGTACGAGCAGTACTTC
CASSSRYEQYF
>.|.|TRBV6-5|TRBJ1-5
TGTGCCAGCAGAGCCCAGGACTATAGCAATCAGCCCCAGCATTTT
CASRAQDYSNQPQHF
>.|.|TRBV7-9|TRBJ2-5
TGTGCCAGCAGCTTCGGCCAGAACCAAGAGACCCAGTACTTC
CASSFGQNQETQYF
>.|once|TRBV5-4|TRBJ2-2
TGTGCCAGCAGCTTGGCAGGGTTCGCGAACACCGGGGAGCTGTTTTTT
CASSLAGFANTGELFF
>.|.|TRBV5-8|TRBJ1-4
TGTGCCAGCAGCCCGGGACCGAGTAATGAAAAACTGTTTTTT
CASSPGPSNEKLFF
>TRBD1|.|TRBV5-1|TRBJ1-1
TGCGCCAGCAGCTTGGGGCCCGCAGGGGGAAACACTGAAGCTTTCTTT
CASSLGPAGGNTEAFF
>.|.|TRBV6-5|TRBJ1-1
TGTGCCAGCAGTTCTTCCGGGGGCGGTTTCGACGCTTTCTTT
CASSSSGGGFDAFF
>.|.|TRBV3-1/TRBV3-2|TRBJ2-1
TGTGCCAGCAGCCGGGAGGCGGTAGAATCGTCCGATGAGCAGTTCTTC
CASSREAVESSDEQFF
>TRBD1|.|TRBV9|TRBJ2-7
TGTGCCAGCAGCGCTCGACAGGGGAGTCCGGACGAGCAGTACTTC
CASSARQGSPDEQYF
>.|.|TRBV4-3|TRBJ2-1
TGCGCCAGCAGCCAAAACGGGCCTTCTAAATCCTACAATGAGCAGTTCTTC
CASSQNGPSKSYNEQFF
>TRBD1|.|TRBV10-2|TRBJ1-2
TGCGCCAGCAGCGAGAGAGGACAGGGTTACACCTTC
CASSERGQGYTF
>.|.|TRBV7-2|TRBJ2-1
TGTGCCAGCAGCCCCTGGACACGGACGGGTAATGAGCAGTTCTTC
CASSPWTRTGNEQFF